One and the same sample provided the 24 T cell receptor beta chains below, sequenced in a study of identical twins. TCRdb re-called the 5' RACE reads with MiXCR, one entry per CDR3 protein. The table shows about 660,000 distinct CDR3 sequences, with roughly 8% occurring only once. Separately, the same data were catalogued under a study of yellow fever vaccine responses in identical twins.

Sequenced material: PBMCs. These receptors originate from a woman under 30 in good health.

This clonotype was counted at least ten times. This chain connects TRBV9 to TRBJ1-2, with D possibly being TRBD1 (6 bases). Germline CDR1 SGDLS, CDR2 YYNGEE. Trimming shortened V by 0 bases and J by 4 bases, and 10 bases separated the two germline ends. This CDR3 is 14 amino acids long. CDR3 region: CASSVGGGTYGYTF. CDR3 sequence (DNA): TGTGCCAGCAGCGTAGGCGGGGGCACCTATGGCTACACCTTC.

There are many counts of this clonotype. The rearrangement uses TRBV28 and TRBJ2-7, with D tentatively TRBD2 (7 bases). Trimming stripped 1 base from V and 6 bases from J, with 10 bases between. Germline CDR1 MDHEN, CDR2 SYDVKM. The CDR3 has 13 amino acids. CDR3 nucleotides: TGTGCCAGCAGTTTATACGGGGGGCCCGAGCAGTACTTC. It translates to CASSLYGGPEQYF.

The chain employs TRBV29-1 and TRBJ2-3; 13 positions match TRBD2. Germline loops: CDR1 SQVTM, CDR2 ANQGSEA. The CDR3 runs to 15 residues. V lost 4 bases and J lost 8; bases outside the gene matches: 9. In DNA form, the CDR3 reads TGCAGCGTTGGCCACGGACTAGCGGGGGCGGGTACGCAGTATTTT. Protein: CSVGHGLAGAGTQYF.

This clonotype was observed at least ten times. This chain joins TRBV5-1 and TRBJ2-3, with TRBD2 matching 9 bases. The germline V gene encodes CDR1 SGHRS and CDR2 YFSETQ. V lost 7 bases, J lost 0 bases, and 3 bases stayed unmatched. This CDR3 region has 14 residues. The CDR3 region is CASQGLASTDTQYF. The CDR3 DNA is TGCGCCAGCCAGGGACTAGCTAGCACAGATACGCAGTATTTT.

This clonotype occurred a few times. This chain connects TRBV29-1 to TRBJ2-2; D is unresolved. Germline V gene data show CDR1 as SQVTM and CDR2 as ANQGSEA. This CDR3 region has 12 residues. V shed 7 bases and J shed 3 bases, with 9 bases lying between them. The CDR3 DNA follows: TGCAGCGCAGACGTATACACCGGGGAGCTGTTTTTT. Translation gives CSADVYTGELFF.

This clonotype showed up just a few times. At one end, the junction sequence differs from germline, possibly due to a read error. The chain employs TRBV12-3 or TRBV12-4 and TRBJ2-7; D is possibly TRBD1 or TRBD2 (6 bases each). This CDR3 has 15 amino acids. CDR3 in DNA: TGTGCCAGCAGTTTAGCGCCGGGGGCCTCCTCCGAGCAGTACTTC. Translated, it gives CASSLAPGASSEQYF.

V and J are TRBV3-1 and TRBJ1-3; a possible D gene is TRBD1 (5 bases). V lost 0 bases and J 7 bases, leaving 16 bases between the germline ends. Per germline, CDR1 LGHDT and CDR2 YNNKEL (reference sequence). The CDR3 consists of 16 residues. The CDR3 protein is CASSQEKPRGGNTIYF. The CDR3, as DNA: TGTGCCAGCAGCCAAGAAAAACCCCGCGGGGGGAACACCATATATTTT.

A word on this clonotype: This may be a read error: a much more frequent sequence differs by one nucleotide. The rearrangement uses TRBV7-3 and TRBJ2-7; 10 nucleotides align to TRBD1. The V gene's germline CDR1 is SGHTA and CDR2 FQGTGA. The CDR3 length is 15 residues. V dropped 5 bases and J dropped 4; count of bases not matched to a gene: 8. The CDR3 bases are TGTGCCAGCAGCCAAGGGGGGACAGGGGTTTACGAGCAGTACTTC. Its translation is CASSQGGTGVYEQYF.

V is TRBV20-1 and J is TRBJ1-5; D perhaps matches TRBD1 (6 bases). V was shortened by 4 bases and J by 5 bases, with 15 bases between the two germline ends. The CDR3 consists of 14 residues. CDR1 is DFQATT and CDR2 is SNEGSKA in the germline V gene (reference sequence). CDR3 residues: CSAIGGVDYQPQHF. CDR3 DNA: TGCAGTGCTATAGGGGGGGTCGATTATCAGCCCCAGCATTTT.

The rearrangement uses TRBV5-5 and TRBJ2-1; D is possibly TRBD1 (6 bases). Looked up from germline, CDR1 is SGHKS and CDR2 is YYEKEE (reference sequence). This CDR3 is built from 15 residues. Trimming removed 6 bases from V and 7 bases from J, with 20 bases in between. The CDR3: CASTHDRRRGNEQFF. The CDR3 region has the DNA TGTGCCAGCACCCACGACAGGCGCAGAGGGAATGAGCAGTTCTTC.

The table lists this clonotype with many counts. The rearrangement uses TRBV11-2 and TRBJ2-7; 9 bases line up with TRBD1. The CDR3 extends over 15 amino acids. CDR1 and CDR2 from the germline V gene are SGHAT and FQNNGV. With 4 bases clipped from V and 2 bases from J, the junction kept 6 bases outside the gene matches. This CDR3 reads CASSSTGGGTYEQYF. The CDR3, as DNA: TGTGCCAGCAGCTCGACAGGGGGTGGTACCTACGAGCAGTACTTC.

The chain combines TRBV28 with TRBJ2-3, with 7 bases matching TRBD1. The J segment lost 3 bases and the V segment lost 1 base, leaving 4 bases of the junction unmatched. The germline V gene encodes CDR1 MDHEN and CDR2 SYDVKM. The CDR3 has 15 residues. CDR3 DNA: TGTGCCAGCAGTTTATCACAGGGGTTAACAGATACGCAGTATTTT. The encoded protein is CASSLSQGLTDTQYF.

The chain employs TRBV20-1 and TRBJ2-7; D remains ambiguous. V was pared by 6 bases and J by 7 bases, with 22 bases between. Germline CDR1 is DFQATT and CDR2 is SNEGSKA (reference sequence). There are 14 residues in the CDR3. The CDR3 spells CSASEGQARWEQYF. The CDR3 DNA follows: TGCAGTGCATCGGAAGGGCAGGCCCGTTGGGAGCAGTACTTC.

The V and J genes are TRBV12-3 or TRBV12-4 and TRBJ2-1; D gene ambiguous. CDR3 length: 14 residues. Trimming shortened V by 3 bases and J by 0 bases, and 6 bases separated the two germline ends. CDR3: CASSFKSSYNEQFF. The CDR3 nucleotides read TGTGCCAGCAGTTTCAAGAGCTCCTACAATGAGCAGTTCTTC.

This clonotype was counted ten times or more. The V call is TRBV11-3, the J call TRBJ2-1, with 9 bases lining up with TRBD2. Germline CDR1 is SGHNT and CDR2 is YENEEA. The CDR3 covers 15 residues. V dropped 2 bases and J dropped 7; count of bases not matched to a gene: 6. The CDR3 nucleotides read TGTGCCAGCAGCTTAAGATCTAGCGGGGTAAATGAGCAGTTCTTC. It yields the protein CASSLRSSGVNEQFF. The whole variable domain, filled in from reference TRBV11-3 and TRBJ2-1, reads EAGVVQSPRYKIIEKKQPVAFWCNPISGHNTLYWYLQNLGQGPELLIRYENEEAVDDSQLPKDRFSAERLKGVDSTLKIQPAELGDSAVYLCASSLRSSGVNEQFFGPGTRLTVL.

V is TRBV18 and J is TRBJ2-5; 9 bases line up with TRBD1. Germline V CDR1 and CDR2: KGHSH, LQKENI. This CDR3 spans 16 amino acids. J lost 2 bases, V lost 0 bases, and 4 bases had no gene match. The CDR3 spells CASSPPQGAVQETQYF. CDR3 coding DNA: TGTGCCAGCTCACCACCACAGGGGGCGGTTCAAGAGACCCAGTACTTC.

V and J are TRBV27 and TRBJ2-4; TRBD2 matches at 12 bases. Germline V gene sequence: CDR1 MNHEY, CDR2 SMNVEV (reference sequence). J lost 1 base, V lost 4 bases, and 5 bases had no gene match. The CDR3 loop spans 17 amino acids. Written as DNA, the CDR3 is TGTGCCAGCAGTTCCCTAGCGGGGGGGCCCGCCAAAAACATTCAGTACTTC. This encodes CASSSLAGGPAKNIQYF.

The rearrangement uses TRBV6-1 and TRBJ2-3; D ambiguous. Per the germline V gene, CDR1 is MNHNS and CDR2 is SASEGT. The CDR3 spans 15 residues. With 6 bases removed from V and 6 bases from J, the gap between germline ends came to 19 bases. This CDR3 reads CASSLKGDPGDTQYF. CDR3 in DNA: TGTGCCAGCAGCCTTAAGGGTGACCCTGGGGATACGCAGTATTTT.

CDR3 region: CASSGGRGDYGYTF. The CDR3 nucleotides read TGTGCCAGCAGCGGGGGCAGGGGCGACTATGGCTACACCTTC. The V gene is TRBV11-1, the J gene TRBJ1-2; a weak D match, TRBD1 (6 bases). Trimming cost V 5 bases and J 3 bases, with 13 bases left between them. CDR3 size: 14 residues. CDR1 is SGHAT, CDR2 FQDESV, per germline (reference sequence).

The chain combines TRBV28 with TRBJ2-1; a weak D match, TRBD2 (6 bases). The CDR3 totals 17 residues. V was clipped by 5 bases and J by 2 bases, with 19 bases between them. Per germline, CDR1 MDHEN and CDR2 SYDVKM. CDR3 bases: TGTGCCAGCAGTCCGTCTCATTCGGGGGTCACCTACAATGAGCAGTTCTTC. Translating it yields CASSPSHSGVTYNEQFF.

This clonotype was counted at least ten times. This sequence joins TRBV7-2 and TRBJ2-7; D tentatively reads TRBD1 or TRBD2 (5 bases each). Trimming took off 4 bases at V and 4 bases at J, with 17 bases between the two ends. CDR1 and CDR2 (germline): SGHTA, FQGNSA. This CDR3 has 15 amino acids. CDR3 DNA sequence: TGTGCCAGCAGCTCCTTGGGCGCAGGGAGATACGAGCAGTACTTC. Protein: CASSSLGAGRYEQYF.

This clonotype was picked up many times. V gene TRBV6-4 combines with J gene TRBJ2-2; D is possibly TRBD1 (6 bases). Germline CDR1 is MRHNA and CDR2 is SNTAGT. The CDR3 extends over 14 amino acids. The ends were cut back, 6 bases at V and 4 bases at J, with 12 bases in the middle. CDR3 amino acids: CASRPTGPTGELFF. The CDR3 nucleotides read TGTGCCAGCAGGCCGACAGGCCCCACCGGGGAGCTGTTTTTT.

The rearrangement joins TRBV14 to TRBJ2-6; no clear D. Germline values: CDR1 SGHDN, CDR2 FVKESK. Deletions cut 1 base from V and 0 bases from J, with 13 bases between. The CDR3 is made up of 18 amino acids. The CDR3 DNA sequence: TGTGCCAGCAGCCAAGTCGAGAAACCAATCTCTGGGGCCAACGTCCTGACTTTC. Translation gives CASSQVEKPISGANVLTF.

This clonotype was found a few times. V and J are TRBV11-1 and TRBJ2-7; possible D gene TRBD2, 5 bases. The CDR3 contains 14 residues. Per the germline V gene, CDR1 is SGHAT and CDR2 is FQDESV (reference sequence). Deletions cut 5 bases from V and 6 bases from J, with 17 bases between. The CDR3 loop reads CASSTRIDPREQYF. CDR3 DNA: TGTGCCAGCAGCACTAGGATCGATCCCCGCGAGCAGTACTTC.